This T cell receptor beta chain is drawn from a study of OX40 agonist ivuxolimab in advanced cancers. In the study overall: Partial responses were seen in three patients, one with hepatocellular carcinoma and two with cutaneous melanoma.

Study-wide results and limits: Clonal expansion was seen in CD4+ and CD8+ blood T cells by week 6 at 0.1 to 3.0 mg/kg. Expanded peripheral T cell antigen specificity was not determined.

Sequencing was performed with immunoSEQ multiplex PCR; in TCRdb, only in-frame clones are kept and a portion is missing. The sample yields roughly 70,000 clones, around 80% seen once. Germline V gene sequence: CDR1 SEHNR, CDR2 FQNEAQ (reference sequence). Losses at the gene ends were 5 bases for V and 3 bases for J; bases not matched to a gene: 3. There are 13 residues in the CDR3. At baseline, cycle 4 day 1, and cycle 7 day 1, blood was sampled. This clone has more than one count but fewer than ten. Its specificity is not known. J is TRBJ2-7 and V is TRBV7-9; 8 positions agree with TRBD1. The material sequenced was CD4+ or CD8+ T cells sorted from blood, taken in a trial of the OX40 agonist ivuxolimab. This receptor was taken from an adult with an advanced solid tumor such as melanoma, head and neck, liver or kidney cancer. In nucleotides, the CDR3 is TGTGCCAGCAGCCCGACAGGGGACTACGAGCAGTACTTC. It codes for CASSPTGDYEQYF.